The entry that follows covers one T cell receptor (beta chain) sequence. This entry belongs to a study of blood T cell repertoires in COVID-19. Sequencing was performed with immunoSEQ multiplex PCR; in TCRdb, only in-frame clones are kept and a portion is missing. The table shows 85,000 or so clones, with about nine tenths occurring only once. The CDR3 is 16 amino acids. Germline values: CDR1 SNHLY, CDR2 FYNNEI. J lost 5 bases, V lost 6 bases, and 16 bases had no gene match. This TCR was recovered from a man aged 45-65 years with active or convalescent COVID-19. Input material: peripheral blood. The genes are TRBV2 and TRBJ2-7, with 7 positions matching TRBD1. The CDR3 DNA is TGTGCCAGCAGGGGACAGCTACAGGGCCTCCTAGACGAGCAGTACTTC. It specifies CASRGQLQGLLDEQYF. Combining the CDR3 with reference TRBV2 and TRBJ2-7 gives the whole variable domain EPEVTQTPSHQVTQMGQEVILRCVPISNHLYFYWYRQILGQKVEFLVSFYNNEISEKSEIFDDQFSVERPDGSNFTLKIRSTKLEDSAMYFCASRGQLQGLLDEQYFGPGTRLTVT.